Detailed here is one TCR beta chain. These data originate in a study of blood T cell repertoires in COVID-19. Study in general: From the United States, Italy and Spain came samples of acute and convalescent COVID-19.

The V and J ends lost 3 bases and 0 bases respectively, with 13 bases between them. This CDR3 region has 15 residues. Germline assignment: CDR1 GTSNPN and CDR2 SVGIG (reference sequence). In the original processing: Amplification of reference gene primers was used by the study to estimate nucleated cell counts. This table comes from immunoSEQ multiplex PCR, and its TCRdb copy is limited to in-frame clones, with some not included. V and J calls and clone size are those listed in that table; D and trimming were worked out from the DNA. The sample has under 100,000 clones, 85% to 95% seen once. This chain connects TRBV30 to TRBJ2-3, with D unclear. Sequenced material: peripheral blood. The receptor comes from a woman between 55 and 75 years old with active COVID-19. The CDR3 region is CAWRRLVDSTDTQYF. The CDR3 coding sequence is TGTGCCTGGAGGCGACTGGTGGATAGCACAGATACGCAGTATTTT.